The subject of this entry is one TCR beta chain. The sample originates from a study of beta chain features in type 1 diabetes. All of the isolated RNA was reverse transcribed, so expressed TCRB transcripts were sequenced. Clones were read by immunoSEQ multiplex PCR, and TCRdb kept only the in-frame ones, dropping some. This table holds roughly 380,000 clones, roughly a fifth found once. This receptor was taken from a woman between 18 and 30 years old in good health. The sequenced material came from naive CD4+ T cells from blood.

The CDR3 DNA reads TGCGCCAGCTGGGGGACAGAGGAGACCCAGTACTTC. Protein product: CASWGTEETQYF. This chain uses TRBV5-1 with TRBJ2-5; 7 bases agree with TRBD1. Germline loops: CDR1 SGHRS, CDR2 YFSETQ. After removal of 7 bases from V and 5 bases from J, the junction contained 5 bases not matched to a gene. CDR3 length: 12 amino acids.